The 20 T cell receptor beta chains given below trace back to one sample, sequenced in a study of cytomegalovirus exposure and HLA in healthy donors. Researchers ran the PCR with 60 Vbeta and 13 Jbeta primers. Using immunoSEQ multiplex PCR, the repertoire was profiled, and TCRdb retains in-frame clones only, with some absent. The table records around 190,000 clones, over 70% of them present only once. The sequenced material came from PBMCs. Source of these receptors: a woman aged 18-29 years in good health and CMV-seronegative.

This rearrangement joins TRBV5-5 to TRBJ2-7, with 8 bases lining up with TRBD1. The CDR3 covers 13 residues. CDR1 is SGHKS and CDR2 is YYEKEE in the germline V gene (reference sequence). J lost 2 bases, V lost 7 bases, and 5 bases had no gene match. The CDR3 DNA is TGTGCCAGCGAAACAGGGGGAACCTACGAGCAGTACTTC. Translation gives CASETGGTYEQYF.

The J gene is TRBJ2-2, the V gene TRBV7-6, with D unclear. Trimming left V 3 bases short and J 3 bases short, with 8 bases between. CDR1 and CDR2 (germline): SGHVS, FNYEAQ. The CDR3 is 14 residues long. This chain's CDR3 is CASSFRLDTGELFF. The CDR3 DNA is TGTGCCAGCAGCTTCCGTCTAGACACCGGGGAGCTGTTTTTT.

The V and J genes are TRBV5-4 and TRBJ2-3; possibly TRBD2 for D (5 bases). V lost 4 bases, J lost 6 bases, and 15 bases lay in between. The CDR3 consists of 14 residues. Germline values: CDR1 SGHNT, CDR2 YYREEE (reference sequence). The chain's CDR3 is CASSPPAGWDTQYF. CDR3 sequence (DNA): TGTGCCAGCAGCCCCCCGGCGGGTTGGGATACGCAGTATTTT.

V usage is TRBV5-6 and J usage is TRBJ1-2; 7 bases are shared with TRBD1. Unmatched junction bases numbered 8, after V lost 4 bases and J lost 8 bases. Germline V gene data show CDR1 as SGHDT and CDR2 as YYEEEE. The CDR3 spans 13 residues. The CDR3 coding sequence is TGTGCCAGCAGCCGTACAGGGGCCGGGGGCTACACCTTC. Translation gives CASSRTGAGGYTF.

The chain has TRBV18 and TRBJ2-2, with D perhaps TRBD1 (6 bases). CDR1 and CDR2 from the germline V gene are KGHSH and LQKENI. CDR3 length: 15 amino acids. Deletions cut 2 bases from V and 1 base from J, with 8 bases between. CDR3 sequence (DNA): TGTGCCAGCTCACCAGGACAGATGAACACCGGGGAGCTGTTTTTT. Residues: CASSPGQMNTGELFF.

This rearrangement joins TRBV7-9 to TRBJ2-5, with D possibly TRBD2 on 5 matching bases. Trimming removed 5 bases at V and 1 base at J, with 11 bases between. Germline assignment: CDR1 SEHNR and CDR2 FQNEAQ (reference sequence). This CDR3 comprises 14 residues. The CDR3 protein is CASSPRRGQETQYF. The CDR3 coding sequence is TGTGCCAGCAGCCCTAGACGGGGCCAAGAGACCCAGTACTTC.

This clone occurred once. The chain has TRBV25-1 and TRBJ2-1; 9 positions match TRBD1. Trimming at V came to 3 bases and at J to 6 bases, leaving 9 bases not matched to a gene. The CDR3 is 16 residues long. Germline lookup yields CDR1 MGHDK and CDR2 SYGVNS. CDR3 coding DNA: TGTGCCAGCAGTGACATTCACAGGGGGCGCGTCAATGAGCAGTTCTTC. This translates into CASSDIHRGRVNEQFF.

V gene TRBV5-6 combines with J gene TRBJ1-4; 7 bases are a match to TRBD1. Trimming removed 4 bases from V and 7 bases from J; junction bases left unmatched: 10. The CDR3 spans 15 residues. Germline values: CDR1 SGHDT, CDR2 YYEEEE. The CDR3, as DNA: TGTGCCAGCAGCGCGCGCGACAGGGTGGCTGAAAAACTGTTTTTT. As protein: CASSARDRVAEKLFF.

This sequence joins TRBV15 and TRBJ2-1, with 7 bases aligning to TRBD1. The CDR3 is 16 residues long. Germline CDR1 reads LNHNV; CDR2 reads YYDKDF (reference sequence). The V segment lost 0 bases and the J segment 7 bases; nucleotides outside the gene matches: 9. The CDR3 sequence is CATSREDDRVGNEQFF. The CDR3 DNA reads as TGTGCCACCAGCAGAGAAGACGACAGGGTAGGGAATGAGCAGTTCTTC. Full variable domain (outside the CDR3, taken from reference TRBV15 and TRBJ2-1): DAMVIQNPRYQVTQFGKPVTLSCSQTLNHNVMYWYQQKSSQAPKLLFHYYDKDFNNEADTPDNFQSRRPNTSFCFLDIRSPGLGDTAMYLCATSREDDRVGNEQFFGPGTRLTVL.

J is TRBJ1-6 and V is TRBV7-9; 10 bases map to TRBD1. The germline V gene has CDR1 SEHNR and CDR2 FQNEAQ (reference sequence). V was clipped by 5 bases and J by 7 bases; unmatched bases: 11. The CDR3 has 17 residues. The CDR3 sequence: CASSPRGPGQGNSPLHF. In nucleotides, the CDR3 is TGTGCCAGCAGCCCCCGGGGGCCGGGACAGGGGAATTCACCCCTCCACTTT.

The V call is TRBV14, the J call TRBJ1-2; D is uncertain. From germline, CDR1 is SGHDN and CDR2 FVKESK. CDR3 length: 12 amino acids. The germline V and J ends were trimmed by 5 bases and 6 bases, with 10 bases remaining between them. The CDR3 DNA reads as TGTGCCAGCAGCAAACCTGGGCATGGCTACACCTTC. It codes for CASSKPGHGYTF.

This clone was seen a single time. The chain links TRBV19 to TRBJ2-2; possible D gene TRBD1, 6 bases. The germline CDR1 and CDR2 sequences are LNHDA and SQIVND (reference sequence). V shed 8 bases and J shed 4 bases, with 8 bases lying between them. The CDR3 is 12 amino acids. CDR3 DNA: TGTGCCAGTTCGACAGGCACCGGGGAGCTGTTTTTT. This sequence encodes CASSTGTGELFF.

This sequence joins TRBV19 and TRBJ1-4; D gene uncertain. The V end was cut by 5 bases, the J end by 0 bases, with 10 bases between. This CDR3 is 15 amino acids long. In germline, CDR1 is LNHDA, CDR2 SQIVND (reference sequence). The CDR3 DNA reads TGTGCCAGTAGTGTTAACAGAGCAACTAATGAAAAACTGTTTTTT. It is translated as CASSVNRATNEKLFF.

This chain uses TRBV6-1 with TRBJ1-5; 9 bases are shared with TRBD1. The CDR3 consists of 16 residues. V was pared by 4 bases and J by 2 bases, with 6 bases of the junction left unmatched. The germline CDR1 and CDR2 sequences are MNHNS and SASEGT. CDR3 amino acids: CASSGRDRVGNQPQHF. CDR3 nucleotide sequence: TGTGCCAGCAGTGGAAGGGACAGGGTCGGCAATCAGCCCCAGCATTTT.

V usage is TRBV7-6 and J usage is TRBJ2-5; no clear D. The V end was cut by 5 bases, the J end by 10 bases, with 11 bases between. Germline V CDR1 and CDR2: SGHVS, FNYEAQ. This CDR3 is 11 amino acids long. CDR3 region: CASSPARNQYF. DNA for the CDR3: TGTGCCAGCAGCCCAGCGAGAAACCAGTACTTC.

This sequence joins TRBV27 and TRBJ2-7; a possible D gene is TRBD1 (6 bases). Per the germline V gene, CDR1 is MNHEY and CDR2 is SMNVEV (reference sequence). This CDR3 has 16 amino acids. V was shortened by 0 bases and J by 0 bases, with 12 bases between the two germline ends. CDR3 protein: CASSLSGRGFSYEQYF. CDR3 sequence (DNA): TGTGCCAGCAGTTTATCAGGTAGGGGGTTCTCCTACGAGCAGTACTTC.

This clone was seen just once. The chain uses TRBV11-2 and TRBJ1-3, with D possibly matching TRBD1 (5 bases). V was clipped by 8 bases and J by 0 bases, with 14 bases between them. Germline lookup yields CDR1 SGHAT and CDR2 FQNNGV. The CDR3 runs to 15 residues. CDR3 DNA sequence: TGTGCCAGCGGGGGGACGGGTAGCTCTGGAAACACCATATATTTT. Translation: CASGGTGSSGNTIYF.

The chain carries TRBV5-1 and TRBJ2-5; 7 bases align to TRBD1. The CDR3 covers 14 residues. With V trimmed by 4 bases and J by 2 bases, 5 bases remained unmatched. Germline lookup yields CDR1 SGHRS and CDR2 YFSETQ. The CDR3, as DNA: TGCGCCAGCAGCATAGGGACAGAACAAGAGACCCAGTACTTC. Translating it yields CASSIGTEQETQYF.

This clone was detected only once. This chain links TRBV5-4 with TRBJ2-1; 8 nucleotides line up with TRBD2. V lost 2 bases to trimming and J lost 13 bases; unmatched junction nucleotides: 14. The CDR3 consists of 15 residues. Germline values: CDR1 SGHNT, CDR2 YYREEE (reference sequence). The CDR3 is CASSFGPRGGGSQFF. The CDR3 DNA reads TGTGCCAGCAGCTTTGGGCCCCGGGGGGGAGGAAGTCAGTTCTTC.

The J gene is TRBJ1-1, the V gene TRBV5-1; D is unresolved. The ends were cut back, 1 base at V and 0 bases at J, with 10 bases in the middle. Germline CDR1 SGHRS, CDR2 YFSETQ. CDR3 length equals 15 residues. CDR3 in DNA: TGCGCCAGCAGCTTGTTCCGGGAGATGAACACTGAAGCTTTCTTT. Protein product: CASSLFREMNTEAFF.